This T cell receptor beta chain comes out of a study of blood T cell repertoires in COVID-19. As handled by the study authors: How many nucleated cells were present was estimated from reference gene primer amplification. The repertoire was sequenced with immunoSEQ multiplex PCR; TCRdb's copy has only in-frame clones and lacks some. V, J and clone size were drawn from that table, and D and trimming were deduced from the DNA. The table lists around 100,000 clones, more than 70% of them singletons. The CDR3 is 16 amino acids. The germline CDR1 and CDR2 sequences are SGHDN and FVKESK. J lost 5 bases, V lost 8 bases, and 12 bases had no gene match.

The chain joins TRBV14 to TRBJ2-2; 9 bases are shared with TRBD2. The TCR was taken from an elderly woman in a cohort sampled during active COVID-19. Sample: peripheral blood. For the CDR3, the DNA is TGTGCCAGCTCCCAGCGGGGGGCCCCATTAACCGGGGAGCTGTTTTTT. The encoded protein is CASSQRGAPLTGELFF.